These 27 T cell receptor beta chains came from one sample sequenced in a study of beta chain features in type 1 diabetes. Expressed TCRB transcripts were sequenced because the entire RNA isolate underwent reverse transcription. Assay used: immunoSEQ multiplex PCR; TCRdb lists only in-frame clones, some missing. This table has 300,000 to 400,000 clones, roughly 8% appearing once. Sequenced material: central memory CD4+ T cells from blood. The receptors were gathered from a woman younger than 30 in good health.

This clone was counted ten times or more. The chain links TRBV19 to TRBJ2-1; D remains ambiguous. Germline V lookup: CDR1 LNHDA, CDR2 SQIVND (reference sequence). This CDR3 comprises 10 residues. The V and J ends lost 8 bases and 10 bases respectively, with 9 bases between them. CDR3 sequence (DNA): TGTGCCAGTTGGGGTGGGGAGCAGTTCTTC. This translates into CASWGGEQFF.

This clone was seen a handful of times. The rearrangement joins TRBV11-2 to TRBJ2-1; tentatively, D is TRBD1 or TRBD2 (7 bases each). The CDR3 has 15 amino acids. Germline CDR1 and CDR2: SGHAT and FQNNGV. The V end lost 5 bases, the J end lost 6 bases, and 17 bases lay between the germline ends. The CDR3 reads CASSQGGTKVNEQFF. The CDR3 DNA reads as TGTGCCAGCAGCCAGGGGGGGACGAAAGTCAATGAGCAGTTCTTC.

This chain links TRBV7-2 with TRBJ2-7, with 8 bases matching TRBD2. The germline CDR1 and CDR2 sequences are SGHTA and FQGNSA. This CDR3 has 15 residues. The V segment lost 2 bases and the J segment 4 bases; nucleotides outside the gene matches: 7. CDR3 loop: CASSLIAGSHYEQYF. As DNA, the CDR3 is TGTGCCAGCAGCTTAATAGCGGGATCCCATTACGAGCAGTACTTC.

This clone was seen more than once but under ten times. V gene TRBV7-9 combines with J gene TRBJ1-5; TRBD1 is a possible D gene (5 bases). Trimming shortened V by 3 bases and J by 3 bases, and 12 bases separated the two germline ends. This CDR3 contains 15 residues. From germline, CDR1 is SEHNR and CDR2 FQNEAQ (reference sequence). CDR3 amino acids: CASSLRGDVNQPQHF. CDR3 sequence (DNA): TGTGCCAGCAGCTTGAGAGGGGACGTCAATCAGCCCCAGCATTTT.

The sample holds a few counts of this clone. V usage is TRBV9 and J usage is TRBJ2-1; no clear D gene. The germline gives CDR1 SGDLS, CDR2 YYNGEE. The CDR3 length is 14 residues. Between the trimmed V and J ends, which lost 3 bases and 8 bases, there was a span of 15 bases. CDR3 sequence reads: CASSGSFGFYEQFF. The CDR3 DNA follows: TGTGCCAGCAGCGGATCGTTCGGTTTCTATGAGCAGTTCTTC.

This clone was picked up many times. The genes are TRBV5-1 and TRBJ2-6, with TRBD1 as a possible D gene (5 bases). Germline values: CDR1 SGHRS, CDR2 YFSETQ. The length of the CDR3 is 17 residues. V was cut by 1 base and J by 0 bases, with 11 bases left in between. CDR3 protein: CASSLPQVSSGANVLTF. Here the CDR3 DNA reads TGCGCCAGCAGCTTGCCACAGGTATCCTCTGGGGCCAACGTCCTGACTTTC.

The chain combines TRBV2 with TRBJ1-2, with D uncertain. The CDR3 is made up of 13 amino acids. Germline CDR1 is SNHLY and CDR2 is FYNNEI. The germline V and J ends were trimmed by 3 bases and 8 bases, with 13 bases remaining between them. The CDR3 loop reads CASSDGPDVGYTF. The CDR3 nucleotides are TGTGCCAGCAGTGACGGACCCGATGTAGGCTACACCTTC.

This clone was seen a few times. This same CDR3 is encoded by further DNA sequences in the sample. The J gene is TRBJ1-1, the V gene TRBV5-1, with TRBD1 as a possible D gene (6 bases). V gave up 4 bases and J gave up 0 bases, with 10 bases separating them. Germline CDR1 and CDR2: SGHRS and YFSETQ. This CDR3 comprises 14 residues. CDR3 protein: CASSPGTLNTEAFF. CDR3 nucleotides: TGCGCCAGCAGCCCCGGGACATTGAACACTGAAGCTTTCTTT.

The V gene is TRBV28, the J gene TRBJ1-5; 7 bases agree with TRBD1. Trimming took 6 bases from V and 2 from J; bases not matched to a gene: 1. The CDR3 is 13 residues long. Germline CDR1 reads MDHEN; CDR2 reads SYDVKM. The CDR3: CASRTGGNQPQHF. CDR3 DNA: TGTGCCAGCAGAACAGGGGGCAATCAGCCCCAGCATTTT.

In its sample, this clone was seen a few times. V usage is TRBV28 and J usage is TRBJ2-1; 8 bases align to TRBD1. With 6 bases clipped from V and 6 bases from J, the junction kept 7 bases outside the gene matches. CDR1 is MDHEN, CDR2 SYDVKM, per germline. The CDR3 length is 14 residues. The CDR3 protein is CASRTGQGVNEQFF. The CDR3, as DNA: TGTGCCAGCAGAACTGGACAGGGTGTCAATGAGCAGTTCTTC.

This clone was seen more than once but under ten times. The chain has TRBV15 and TRBJ2-3; perhaps TRBD2 as D (5 bases). Trimming took 3 bases from V and 2 from J, leaving 6 bases between them. The CDR3 spans 13 residues. Germline CDR1 is LNHNV and CDR2 is YYDKDF (reference sequence). The DNA of the CDR3 is TGTGCCACCAGCAGGGACTTCACAGATACGCAGTATTTT. Protein product: CATSRDFTDTQYF.

The chain uses TRBV7-2 and TRBJ2-7; D gene ambiguous. V was shortened by 3 bases and J by 0 bases, with 12 bases between the two germline ends. The CDR3 has 15 residues. Germline V gives CDR1 SGHTA, CDR2 FQGNSA. The CDR3 protein is CASSLVGSTSYEQYF. The CDR3 nucleotides are TGTGCCAGCAGCTTGGTTGGGTCTACCTCCTACGAGCAGTACTTC.

This clone has just a few counts. The chain is built from TRBV19 and TRBJ2-5, with D possibly TRBD2 on 6 matching bases. V gave up 5 bases and J gave up 2 bases, with 12 bases separating them. CDR3 length equals 14 residues. CDR1 and CDR2 from the germline V gene are LNHDA and SQIVND (reference sequence). The CDR3 region is CASSRAGKQETQYF. The CDR3 nucleotides read TGTGCCAGTAGTCGTGCGGGAAAACAAGAGACCCAGTACTTC.

This clone has ten or more counts. The chain combines TRBV6-4 with TRBJ2-1; D perhaps matches TRBD2 (6 bases). The germline CDR1 and CDR2 sequences are MRHNA and SNTAGT. V was cut by 6 bases and J by 3 bases, with 18 bases left in between. This CDR3 contains 16 residues. For the CDR3, the DNA is TGTGCCAGCAGCCCGGAGGGCGGTGGGGTCTACAATGAGCAGTTCTTC. Protein: CASSPEGGGVYNEQFF.

This clone was counted ten times or more. The rearrangement links TRBV7-2 to TRBJ2-3; TRBD2 aligns across 12 bases. Germline V gene sequence: CDR1 SGHTA, CDR2 FQGNSA. The CDR3 has 17 amino acids. The trim removed 5 bases at V and 1 base at J, leaving 7 bases unmatched. In DNA form, the CDR3 reads TGTGCCAGCAGCCCCACGACTAGCGGGAGAGGCACAGATACGCAGTATTTT. Its protein is CASSPTTSGRGTDTQYF.

There are many counts of this clone. The V call is TRBV14, the J call TRBJ2-1; weak D call: TRBD2 (5 bases). Germline loops: CDR1 SGHDN, CDR2 FVKESK. The CDR3 runs to 15 residues. Trimming left V 0 bases short and J 8 bases short, with 14 bases between. This CDR3 reads CASSQDWAGRDEQFF. The CDR3 nucleotides are TGTGCCAGCAGCCAAGATTGGGCGGGCCGTGATGAGCAGTTCTTC.

The rearrangement uses TRBV5-4 and TRBJ1-1, with no clear D. V was shortened by 1 base and J by 1 base, with 2 bases between the two germline ends. Germline lookup yields CDR1 SGHNT and CDR2 YYREEE (reference sequence). The CDR3 sequence is 12 residues long. The chain's CDR3 is CASSLTNTEAFF. DNA of the CDR3: TGTGCCAGCAGCTTGACGAACACTGAAGCTTTCTTT.

This clone was detected a few times. The chain links TRBV25-1 to TRBJ2-1, with D perhaps matching TRBD1 (6 bases). Trimming removed 2 bases at V and 6 bases at J, with 8 bases between. Germline-derived CDR1 and CDR2 are MGHDK and SYGVNS. The CDR3 loop spans 13 amino acids. As DNA, the CDR3 is TGTGCCAGCAGTGAAACAGGGCTCAATGAGCAGTTCTTC. This sequence encodes CASSETGLNEQFF.

This clone was recorded at least ten times. The chain recombines TRBV4-2 with TRBJ2-1, with 10 positions matching TRBD2. Germline-derived CDR1 and CDR2 are LGHNA and YNFKEQ. The J segment lost 5 bases and the V segment lost 4 bases, leaving 8 bases of the junction unmatched. This CDR3 comprises 16 residues. The CDR3 nucleotides read TGTGCCAGCAGCCGCCTTCGAGGACTAGCGGACAATGAGCAGTTCTTC. Translating gives CASSRLRGLADNEQFF.

This clone was counted between two and nine times. The rearrangement links TRBV7-3 to TRBJ2-1, with TRBD2 as a possible D gene (5 bases). Trimming took off 2 bases at V and 10 bases at J, with 18 bases between the two ends. This CDR3 spans 15 amino acids. The V gene's germline CDR1 is SGHTA and CDR2 FQGTGA. The CDR3 sequence: CASSLGRAGIGEQFF. In DNA, the CDR3 is TGTGCCAGCAGCTTAGGGCGGGCAGGAATTGGGGAGCAGTTCTTC.

This sequence joins TRBV6-5 and TRBJ2-7; TRBD1 matches at 12 bases. V lost 8 bases to trimming and J lost 7 bases; unmatched junction nucleotides: 6. Germline-derived CDR1 and CDR2 are MNHEY and SVGAGI. CDR3 size: 13 residues. CDR3: CASGGQGASEQYF. The CDR3 DNA reads TGTGCCAGCGGGGGACAGGGGGCGTCGGAGCAGTACTTC.

This clone was counted between two and nine times. This chain links TRBV4-1 with TRBJ2-3; D call uncertain. This CDR3 is 15 amino acids long. From germline, CDR1 is MGHRA and CDR2 YSYEKL. V lost 2 bases and J lost 1, with 10 bases in between. The CDR3 DNA reads as TGCGCCAGCAGCCAAATCTTCTCTCGCACAGATACGCAGTATTTT. Encoded protein: CASSQIFSRTDTQYF.

The chain carries TRBV7-6 and TRBJ1-2; D possibly corresponds to TRBD1 (5 bases). CDR1 and CDR2 (germline): SGHVS, FNYEAQ. The CDR3 contains 15 residues. V was clipped by 2 bases and J by 7 bases, with 17 bases between them. The CDR3 spells CASSLNPGQGGGYTF. The CDR3 DNA reads as TGTGCCAGCAGCTTAAACCCTGGGCAGGGCGGTGGCTACACCTTC.

The chain employs TRBV12-5 and TRBJ2-2; 10 bases are a match to TRBD1. The CDR3 is made up of 17 amino acids. CDR1 and CDR2 from the germline V gene are LGHNT and FRNRAP. V was pared by 0 bases and J by 6 bases, with 7 bases of the junction left unmatched. The CDR3, as DNA: TGTGCTAGTGGTTTGGTTTTTGGGACAGGGGATCCCGGGGAGCTGTTTTTT. Translation gives CASGLVFGTGDPGELFF.

This clone was picked up a small number of times. The chain carries TRBV20-1 and TRBJ2-1, with D unresolved. CDR3 length: 11 amino acids. V was clipped by 4 bases and J by 4 bases, with 5 bases between them. Germline V CDR1 and CDR2: DFQATT, SNEGSKA (reference sequence). This CDR3 is CSANEYNEQFF. Here the CDR3 DNA reads TGCAGTGCTAATGAATACAATGAGCAGTTCTTC.

This clone was observed a handful of times. The rearrangement uses TRBV29-1 and TRBJ2-5; 7 bases are shared with TRBD1. Germline CDR1 is SQVTM and CDR2 is ANQGSEA. The length of the CDR3 is 12 residues. Unmatched junction bases numbered 0, after V lost 3 bases and J lost 2 bases. The DNA of the CDR3 is TGCAGCGTTGAGGGACAGCAAGAGACCCAGTACTTC. Its protein product is CSVEGQQETQYF.

Only a few counts were recorded for this clone. The chain couples TRBV6-1 to TRBJ2-2; TRBD2 matches 13 bases. V lost 8 bases and J lost 4; bases outside the gene matches: 4. CDR3 length: 15 amino acids. Germline lookup yields CDR1 MNHNS and CDR2 SASEGT. CDR3 in DNA: TGTGCCAGCTGGACTAGCGGGAGAGGCACCGGGGAGCTGTTTTTT. Its translation is CASWTSGRGTGELFF.